This T cell receptor beta chain was sequenced during a study of early T cells in non-severe SARS-CoV-2 infection. Study-wide points: Using VDJdb, the matching emphasized anti-spike CD8 responses while missing private and CD4 specificities.

Germline V gives CDR1 PRHDT, CDR2 FYEKMQ (reference sequence). V shed 6 bases, J shed 1 base, and the junction held 6 bases outside the gene matches. CDR3 length equals 14 residues. Individual cDNA molecules received unique molecular identifiers during library preparation. TCRdb used MiXCR to reprocess the 5' RACE reads, holding one entry per CDR3 protein. The sample contains tens of thousands of distinct CDR3 sequences, almost 5.5% of which appear only once. This clonotype has a count of ten or more. The target antigen is unknown. The source was whole blood, collected at baseline. This chain connects TRBV13 to TRBJ2-7; 7 bases align to TRBD1. This clonotype was obtained from an adult who was a healthcare worker with PCR-confirmed SARS-CoV-2 infection or an uninfected control (not recorded which). CDR3 bases: TGTGCCAGCAGTATGAGGGACAGATCCTACGAGCAGTACTTC. It specifies CASSMRDRSYEQYF.